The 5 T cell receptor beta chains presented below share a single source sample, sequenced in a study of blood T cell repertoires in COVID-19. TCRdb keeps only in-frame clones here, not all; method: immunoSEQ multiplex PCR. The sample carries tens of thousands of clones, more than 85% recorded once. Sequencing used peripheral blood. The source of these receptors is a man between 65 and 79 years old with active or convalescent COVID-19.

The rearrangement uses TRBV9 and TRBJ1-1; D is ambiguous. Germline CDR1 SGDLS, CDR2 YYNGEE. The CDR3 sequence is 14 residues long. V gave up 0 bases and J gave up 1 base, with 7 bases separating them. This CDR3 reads CASSVGGANTEAFF. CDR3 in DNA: TGTGCCAGCAGCGTAGGTGGAGCGAACACTGAAGCTTTCTTT.

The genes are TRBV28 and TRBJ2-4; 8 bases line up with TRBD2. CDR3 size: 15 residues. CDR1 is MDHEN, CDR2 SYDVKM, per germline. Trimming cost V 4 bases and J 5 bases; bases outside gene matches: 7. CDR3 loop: CASSSQSGRQNIQYF. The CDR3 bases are TGTGCCAGCAGTTCCCAAAGCGGGAGACAAAACATTCAGTACTTC.

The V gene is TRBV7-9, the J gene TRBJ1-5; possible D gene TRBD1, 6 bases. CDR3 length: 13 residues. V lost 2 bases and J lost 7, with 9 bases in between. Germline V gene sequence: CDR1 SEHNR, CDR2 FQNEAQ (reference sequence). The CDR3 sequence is CASSLQGTQPQHF. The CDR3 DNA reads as TGTGCCAGCAGCTTACAGGGGACGCAGCCCCAGCATTTT.

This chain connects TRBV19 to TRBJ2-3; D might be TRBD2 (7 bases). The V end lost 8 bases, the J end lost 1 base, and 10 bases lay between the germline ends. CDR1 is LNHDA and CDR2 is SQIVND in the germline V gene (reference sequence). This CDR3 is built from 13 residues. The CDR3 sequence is CASGEGGTDTQYF. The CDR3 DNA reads TGTGCCAGTGGGGAGGGGGGCACAGATACGCAGTATTTT.

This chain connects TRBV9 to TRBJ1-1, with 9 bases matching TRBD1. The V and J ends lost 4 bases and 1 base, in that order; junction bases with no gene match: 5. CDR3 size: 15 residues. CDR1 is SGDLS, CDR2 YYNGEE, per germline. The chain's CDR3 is CASSSPGQGNTEAFF. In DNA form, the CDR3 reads TGTGCCAGCAGCTCCCCGGGACAGGGGAACACTGAAGCTTTCTTT.